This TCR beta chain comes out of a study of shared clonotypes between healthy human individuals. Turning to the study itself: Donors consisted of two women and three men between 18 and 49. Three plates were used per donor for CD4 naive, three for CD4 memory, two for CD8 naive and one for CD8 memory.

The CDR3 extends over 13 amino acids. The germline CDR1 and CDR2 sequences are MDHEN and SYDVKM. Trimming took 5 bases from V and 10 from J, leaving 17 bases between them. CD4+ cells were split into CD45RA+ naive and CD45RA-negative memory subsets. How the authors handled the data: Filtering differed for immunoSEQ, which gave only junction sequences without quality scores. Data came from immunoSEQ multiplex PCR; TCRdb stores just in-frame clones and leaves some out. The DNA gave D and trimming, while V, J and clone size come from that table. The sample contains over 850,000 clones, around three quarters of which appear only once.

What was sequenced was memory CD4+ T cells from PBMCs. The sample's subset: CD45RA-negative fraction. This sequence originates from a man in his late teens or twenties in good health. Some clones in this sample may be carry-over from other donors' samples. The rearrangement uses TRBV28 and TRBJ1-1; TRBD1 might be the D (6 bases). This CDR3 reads CASSPSWGRRAFF. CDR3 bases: TGTGCCAGCAGTCCTTCGTGGGGGCGGCGAGCTTTCTTT.